The 5 T cell receptor beta chains below come from one sample, sequenced in a study of identical twins. Each CDR3 protein is one row after TCRdb ran MiXCR on the 5' RACE reads. The table shows 350,000 to 600,000 distinct CDR3 sequences, with 14% occurring only once. In addition, the sample was reused for a study of yellow fever vaccine responses in identical twins.

The sequencing input was CD4+ T cells sorted from blood. These receptors were obtained from a woman aged 18 to 35 in good health.

This clonotype has more than one count but fewer than ten. This chain links TRBV24-1 with TRBJ2-1; D is tentatively TRBD1 or TRBD2 (6 bases each). Germline loops: CDR1 KGHDR, CDR2 SFDVKD. The CDR3 sequence is 14 residues long. With 5 bases removed from V and 5 bases from J, the gap between germline ends came to 12 bases. Here the CDR3 reads CATSGTTGNNEQFF. The CDR3 coding sequence is TGTGCCACCAGTGGGACTACAGGGAACAATGAGCAGTTCTTC.

This clonotype was seen a few times. This chain uses TRBV30 with TRBJ2-1, with a weak D call TRBD1 (5 bases). Germline CDR1 GTSNPN, CDR2 SVGIG (reference sequence). The V end was cut by 4 bases, the J end by 9 bases, with 16 bases between. The CDR3 loop spans 13 amino acids. CDR3 in amino acids: CAWTLSGSGEQFF. CDR3 DNA: TGTGCCTGGACTCTATCAGGGTCCGGTGAGCAGTTCTTC.

This clonotype was detected a few times. V is TRBV19 and J is TRBJ2-1; TRBD2 matches at 12 bases. The length of the CDR3 is 15 residues. Germline CDR1 and CDR2: LNHDA and SQIVND (reference sequence). Trimming removed 6 bases from V and 8 bases from J; junction bases left unmatched: 8. The CDR3 reads CASREETSGSHEQFF. The CDR3 nucleotides read TGTGCCAGTAGGGAAGAGACTAGCGGGAGTCATGAGCAGTTCTTC.

The genes are TRBV27 and TRBJ2-1; D is ambiguous. Trimming took 1 base from V and 4 from J, leaving 11 bases between them. CDR1 and CDR2 from the germline V gene are MNHEY and SMNVEV (reference sequence). The CDR3 sequence is 15 residues long. In DNA, the CDR3 is TGTGCCAGCAGTTTATTTCCTCTAGAATACAATGAGCAGTTCTTC. Translation: CASSLFPLEYNEQFF.

This clonotype has a count of ten or more. The chain recombines TRBV7-2 with TRBJ1-3, with D unresolved. Germline V CDR1 and CDR2: SGHTA, FQGNSA. Trimming shortened V by 5 bases and J by 0 bases, and 17 bases separated the two germline ends. The CDR3 has 17 residues. The CDR3 sequence is CASSRLQSTGSGNTIYF. The CDR3 DNA reads as TGTGCCAGCAGCCGCCTACAGTCGACGGGCTCTGGAAACACCATATATTTT.